The sequence of this T cell receptor beta chain was determined in a study of cytomegalovirus exposure and HLA in healthy donors. The germline gives CDR1 SGHVS, CDR2 FQNEAQ. Trimming shortened V by 3 bases and J by 0 bases, and 6 bases separated the two germline ends. The CDR3 loop spans 14 amino acids. Concerning this clone itself: Its antigen remains unknown.

Use of 60 Vbeta and 13 Jbeta primers characterized the PCR. The repertoire was sequenced with immunoSEQ multiplex PCR; TCRdb's copy has only in-frame clones and lacks some. The repertoire holds 110,000 to 150,000 clones, with over 55% as singletons. Points from the study as a whole: As a later analysis revealed, the rate of TCR association differed by HLA locus, with DRB1 most and HLA-C fewest. TCR beta chains associated with HLA were, in a later analysis, more clonally expanded than equally common others. TRBV6-2, TRBV6-3 and other indistinguishable V segments were excluded. In a later analysis, TCR beta V- and J-gene trimming was associated with a missense DCLRE1C variant.

The material sequenced was PBMCs. This TCR derives from a man in his forties in good health and CMV-seronegative. This rearrangement joins TRBV7-8 to TRBJ2-1, with D unresolved. The CDR3 region has the DNA TGTGCCAGCAGCTTGGCGGTCTCCTACAATGAGCAGTTCTTC. It specifies CASSLAVSYNEQFF.